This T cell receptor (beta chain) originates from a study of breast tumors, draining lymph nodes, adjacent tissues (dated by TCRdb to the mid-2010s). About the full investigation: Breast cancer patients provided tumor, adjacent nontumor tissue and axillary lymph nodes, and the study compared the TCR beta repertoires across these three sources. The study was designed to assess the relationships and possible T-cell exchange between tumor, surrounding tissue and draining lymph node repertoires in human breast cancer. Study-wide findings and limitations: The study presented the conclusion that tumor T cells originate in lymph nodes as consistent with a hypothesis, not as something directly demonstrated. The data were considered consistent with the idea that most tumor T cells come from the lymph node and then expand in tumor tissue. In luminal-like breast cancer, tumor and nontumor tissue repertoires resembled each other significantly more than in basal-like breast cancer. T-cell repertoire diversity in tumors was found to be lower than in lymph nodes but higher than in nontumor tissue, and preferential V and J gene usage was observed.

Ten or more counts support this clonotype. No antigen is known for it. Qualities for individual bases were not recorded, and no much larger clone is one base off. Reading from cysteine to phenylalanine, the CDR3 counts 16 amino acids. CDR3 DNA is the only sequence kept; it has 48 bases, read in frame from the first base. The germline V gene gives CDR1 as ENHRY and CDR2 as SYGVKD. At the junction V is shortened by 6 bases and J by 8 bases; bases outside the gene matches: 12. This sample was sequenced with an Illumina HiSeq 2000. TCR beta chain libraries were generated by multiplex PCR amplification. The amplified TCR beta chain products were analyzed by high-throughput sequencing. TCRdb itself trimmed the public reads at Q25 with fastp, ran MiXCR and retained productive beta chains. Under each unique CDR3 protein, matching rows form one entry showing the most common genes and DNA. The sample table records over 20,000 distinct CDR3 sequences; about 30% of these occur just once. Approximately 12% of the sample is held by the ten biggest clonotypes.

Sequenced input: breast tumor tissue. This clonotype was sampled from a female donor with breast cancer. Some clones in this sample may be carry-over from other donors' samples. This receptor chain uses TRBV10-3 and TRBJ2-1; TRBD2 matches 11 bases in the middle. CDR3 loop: CAISARGASGRHEQFF. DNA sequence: TGTGCCATCAGCGCTAGGGGGGCTAGCGGGAGGCATGAGCAGTTCTTC.